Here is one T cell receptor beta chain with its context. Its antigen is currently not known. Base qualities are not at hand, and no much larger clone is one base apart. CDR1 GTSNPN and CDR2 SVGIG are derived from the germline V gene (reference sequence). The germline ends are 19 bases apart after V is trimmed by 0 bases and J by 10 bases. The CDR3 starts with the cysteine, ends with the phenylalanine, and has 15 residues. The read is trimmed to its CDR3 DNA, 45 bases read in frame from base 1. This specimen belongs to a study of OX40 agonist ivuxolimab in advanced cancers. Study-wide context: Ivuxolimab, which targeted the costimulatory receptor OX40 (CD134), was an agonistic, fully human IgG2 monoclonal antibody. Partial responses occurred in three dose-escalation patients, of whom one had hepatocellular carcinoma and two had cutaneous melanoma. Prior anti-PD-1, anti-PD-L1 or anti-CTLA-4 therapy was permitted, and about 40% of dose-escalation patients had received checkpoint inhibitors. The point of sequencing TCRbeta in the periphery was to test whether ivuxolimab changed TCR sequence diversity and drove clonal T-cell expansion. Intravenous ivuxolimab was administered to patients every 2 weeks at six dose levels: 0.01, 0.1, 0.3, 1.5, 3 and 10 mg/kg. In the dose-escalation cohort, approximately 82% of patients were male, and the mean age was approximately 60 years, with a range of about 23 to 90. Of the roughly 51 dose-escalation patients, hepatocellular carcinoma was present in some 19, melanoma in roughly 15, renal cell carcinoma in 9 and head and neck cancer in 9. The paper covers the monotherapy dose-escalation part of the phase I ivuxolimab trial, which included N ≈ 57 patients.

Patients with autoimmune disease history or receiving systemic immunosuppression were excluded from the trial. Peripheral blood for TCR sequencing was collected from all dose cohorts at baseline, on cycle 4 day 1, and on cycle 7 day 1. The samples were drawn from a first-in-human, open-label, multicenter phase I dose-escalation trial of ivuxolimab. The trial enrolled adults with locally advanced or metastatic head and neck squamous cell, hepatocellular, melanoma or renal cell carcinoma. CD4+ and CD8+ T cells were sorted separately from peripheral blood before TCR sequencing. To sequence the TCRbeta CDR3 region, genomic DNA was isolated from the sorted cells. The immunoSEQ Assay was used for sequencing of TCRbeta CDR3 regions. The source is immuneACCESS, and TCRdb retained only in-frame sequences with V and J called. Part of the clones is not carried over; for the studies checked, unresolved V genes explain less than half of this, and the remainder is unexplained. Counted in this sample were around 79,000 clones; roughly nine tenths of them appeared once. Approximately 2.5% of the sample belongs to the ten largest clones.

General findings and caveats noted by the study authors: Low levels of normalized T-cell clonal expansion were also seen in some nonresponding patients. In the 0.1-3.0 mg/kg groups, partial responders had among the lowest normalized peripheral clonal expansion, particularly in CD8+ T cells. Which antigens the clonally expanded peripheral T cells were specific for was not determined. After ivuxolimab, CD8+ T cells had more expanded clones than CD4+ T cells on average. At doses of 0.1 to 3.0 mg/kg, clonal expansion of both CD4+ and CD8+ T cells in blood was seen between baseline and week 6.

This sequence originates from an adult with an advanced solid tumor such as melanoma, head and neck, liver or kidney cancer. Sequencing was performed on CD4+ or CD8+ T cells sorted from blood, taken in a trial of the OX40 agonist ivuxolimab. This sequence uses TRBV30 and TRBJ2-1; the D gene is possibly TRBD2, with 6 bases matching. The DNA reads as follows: TGTGCCTGGAGTGTACGACTAGTTGGTCGCGCGGAGCAGTTCTTC. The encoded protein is CAWSVRLVGRAEQFF.